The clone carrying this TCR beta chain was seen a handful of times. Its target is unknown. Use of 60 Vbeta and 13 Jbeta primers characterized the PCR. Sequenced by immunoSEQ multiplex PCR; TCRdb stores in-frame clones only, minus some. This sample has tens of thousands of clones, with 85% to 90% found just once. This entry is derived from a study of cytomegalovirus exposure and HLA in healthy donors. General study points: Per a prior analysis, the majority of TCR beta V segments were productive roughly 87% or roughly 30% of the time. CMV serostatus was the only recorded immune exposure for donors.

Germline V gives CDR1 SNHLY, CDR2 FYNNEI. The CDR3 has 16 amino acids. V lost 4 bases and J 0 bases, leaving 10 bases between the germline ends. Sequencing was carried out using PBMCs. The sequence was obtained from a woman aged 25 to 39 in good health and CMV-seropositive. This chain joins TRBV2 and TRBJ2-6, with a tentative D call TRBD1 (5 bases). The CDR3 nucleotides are TGTGCCAGCAGTGTTCAGGGCGGCTCTGGGGCCAACGTCCTGACTTTC. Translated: CASSVQGGSGANVLTF. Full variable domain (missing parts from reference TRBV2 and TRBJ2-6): EPEVTQTPSHQVTQMGQEVILRCVPISNHLYFYWYRQILGQKVEFLVSFYNNEISEKSEIFDDQFSVERPDGSNFTLKIRSTKLEDSAMYFCASSVQGGSGANVLTFGAGSRLTVL.